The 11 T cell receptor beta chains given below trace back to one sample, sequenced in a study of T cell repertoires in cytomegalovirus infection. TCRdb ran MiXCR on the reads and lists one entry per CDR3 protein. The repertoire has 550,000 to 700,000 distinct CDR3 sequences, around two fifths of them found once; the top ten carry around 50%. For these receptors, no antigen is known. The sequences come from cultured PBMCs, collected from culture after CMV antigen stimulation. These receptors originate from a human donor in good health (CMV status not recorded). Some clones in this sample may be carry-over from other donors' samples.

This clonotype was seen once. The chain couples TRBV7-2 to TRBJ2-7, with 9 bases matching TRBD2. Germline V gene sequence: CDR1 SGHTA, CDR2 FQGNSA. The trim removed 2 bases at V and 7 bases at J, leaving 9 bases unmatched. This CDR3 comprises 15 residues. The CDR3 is CASSLPAGGVREQYF. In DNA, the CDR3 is TGTGCCAGCAGCTTACCGGCGGGGGGGGTGAGGGAGCAGTACTTC.

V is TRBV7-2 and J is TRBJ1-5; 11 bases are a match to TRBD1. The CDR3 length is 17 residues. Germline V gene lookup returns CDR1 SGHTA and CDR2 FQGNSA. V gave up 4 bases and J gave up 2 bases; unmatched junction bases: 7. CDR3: CASSSWTGGVGNQPQHF. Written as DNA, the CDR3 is TGTGCCAGCAGCTCATGGACAGGGGGCGTCGGCAATCAGCCCCAGCATTTT.

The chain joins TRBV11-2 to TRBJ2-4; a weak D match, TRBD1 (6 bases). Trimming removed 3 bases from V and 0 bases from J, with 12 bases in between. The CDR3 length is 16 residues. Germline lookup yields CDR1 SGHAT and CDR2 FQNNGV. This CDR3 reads CASSFRGSIAKNIQYF. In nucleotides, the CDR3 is TGTGCCAGCAGCTTCAGGGGTTCTATAGCCAAAAACATTCAGTACTTC.

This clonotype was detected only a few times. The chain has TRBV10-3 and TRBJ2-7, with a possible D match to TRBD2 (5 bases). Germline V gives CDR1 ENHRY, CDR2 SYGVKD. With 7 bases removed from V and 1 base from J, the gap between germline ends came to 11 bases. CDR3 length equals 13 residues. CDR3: CAITDQRSYEQYF. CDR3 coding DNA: TGTGCCATCACGGACCAGCGGTCCTACGAGCAGTACTTC.

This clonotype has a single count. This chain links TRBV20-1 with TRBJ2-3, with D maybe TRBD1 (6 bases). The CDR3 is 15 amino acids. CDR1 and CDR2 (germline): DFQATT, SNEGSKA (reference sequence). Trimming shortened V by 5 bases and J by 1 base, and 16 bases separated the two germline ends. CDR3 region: CSARPADSRTDTQYF. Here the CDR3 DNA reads TGCAGTGCTCGCCCCGCGGACAGCCGCACAGATACGCAGTATTTT.

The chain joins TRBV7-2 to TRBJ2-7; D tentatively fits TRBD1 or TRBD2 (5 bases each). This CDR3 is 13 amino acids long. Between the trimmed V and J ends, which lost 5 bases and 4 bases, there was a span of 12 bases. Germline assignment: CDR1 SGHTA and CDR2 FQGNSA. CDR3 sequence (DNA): TGTGCCAGCAGCATCGGGACGTTATACGAGCAGTACTTC. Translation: CASSIGTLYEQYF. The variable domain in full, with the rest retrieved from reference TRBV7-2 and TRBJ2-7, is GAGVSQSPSNKVTEKGKDVELRCDPISGHTALYWYRQSLGQGLEFLIYFQGNSAPDKSGLPSDRFSAERTGGSVSTLTIQRTQQEDSAVYLCASSIGTLYEQYFGPGTRLTVT.

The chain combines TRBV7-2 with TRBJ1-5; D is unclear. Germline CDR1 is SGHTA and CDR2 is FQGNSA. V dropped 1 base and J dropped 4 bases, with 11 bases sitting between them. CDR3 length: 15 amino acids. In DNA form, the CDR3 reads TGTGCCAGCAGCTTAGAGCGGGCCCCTAATCAGCCCCAGCATTTT. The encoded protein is CASSLERAPNQPQHF. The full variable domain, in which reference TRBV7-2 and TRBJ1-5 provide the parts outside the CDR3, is GAGVSQSPSNKVTEKGKDVELRCDPISGHTALYWYRQSLGQGLEFLIYFQGNSAPDKSGLPSDRFSAERTGGSVSTLTIQRTQQEDSAVYLCASSLERAPNQPQHFGDGTRLSIL.

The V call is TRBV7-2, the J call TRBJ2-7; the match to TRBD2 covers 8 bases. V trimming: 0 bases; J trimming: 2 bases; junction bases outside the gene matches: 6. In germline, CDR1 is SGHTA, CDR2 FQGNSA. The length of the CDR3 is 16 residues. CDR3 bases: TGTGCCAGCAGCTTAGCCTCCCGGGGGGGGCCCTACGAGCAGTACTTC. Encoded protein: CASSLASRGGPYEQYF.

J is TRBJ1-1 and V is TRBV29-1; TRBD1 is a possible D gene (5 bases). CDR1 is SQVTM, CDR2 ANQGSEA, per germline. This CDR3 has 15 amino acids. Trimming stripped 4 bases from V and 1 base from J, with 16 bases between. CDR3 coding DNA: TGCAGCGTTGTTGGGACGGAGGGCACGAACACTGAAGCTTTCTTT. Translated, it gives CSVVGTEGTNTEAFF.

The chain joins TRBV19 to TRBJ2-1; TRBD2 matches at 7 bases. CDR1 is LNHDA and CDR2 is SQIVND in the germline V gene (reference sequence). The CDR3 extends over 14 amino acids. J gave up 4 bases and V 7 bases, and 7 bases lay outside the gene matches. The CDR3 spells CASNKEAGYNEQFF. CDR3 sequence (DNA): TGTGCCAGTAACAAGGAAGCGGGATACAATGAGCAGTTCTTC.

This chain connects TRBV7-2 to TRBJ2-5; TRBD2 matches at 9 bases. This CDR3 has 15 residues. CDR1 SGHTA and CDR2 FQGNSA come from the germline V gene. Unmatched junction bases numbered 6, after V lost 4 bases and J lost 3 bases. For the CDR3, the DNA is TGTGCCAGCAGCTCCCAGCGGGGGGAGGAAGAGACCCAGTACTTC. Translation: CASSSQRGEEETQYF.